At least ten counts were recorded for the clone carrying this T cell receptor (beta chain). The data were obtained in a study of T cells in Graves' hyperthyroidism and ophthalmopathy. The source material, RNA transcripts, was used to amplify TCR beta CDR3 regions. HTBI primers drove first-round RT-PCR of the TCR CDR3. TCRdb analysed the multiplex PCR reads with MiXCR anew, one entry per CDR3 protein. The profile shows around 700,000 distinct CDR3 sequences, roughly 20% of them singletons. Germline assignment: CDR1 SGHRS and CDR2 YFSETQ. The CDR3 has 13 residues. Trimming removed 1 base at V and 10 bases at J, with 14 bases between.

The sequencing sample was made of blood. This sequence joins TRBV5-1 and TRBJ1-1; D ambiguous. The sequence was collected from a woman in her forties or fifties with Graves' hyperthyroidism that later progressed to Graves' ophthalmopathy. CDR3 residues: CASSLRRDLGAFF. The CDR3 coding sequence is TGCGCCAGCAGCTTGCGCCGGGATTTAGGAGCTTTCTTT.